This T cell receptor beta chain was recorded in a study of PD-1 blockade in classical Hodgkin lymphoma. Turning to the study itself: Intravenous infusions of nivolumab 3 mg/kg reached patients every 2 weeks. Points from the study as a whole: Possibly reflecting disease activity or prior therapy, repertoire differences have causes that remain undefined. Significantly greater TCR diversity emerged by C4D1 in CD4+ cells but not CD8+ cells. When nivolumab was started under 1 year after ASCT, patients were excluded.

There was relapse after autologous stem cell transplantation in every patient, and there was variation in brentuximab vedotin exposure. Investigators isolated CD4+ T cells from thawed PBMCs through magnetic negative selection. Notes on this clone: Antigen specificity is unknown.

The method was immunoSEQ multiplex PCR; TCRdb's version includes in-frame clones alone and lacks a portion of them. The table records about 7,700 clones, roughly 88% of them present only once. The germline V gene encodes CDR1 SGDLS and CDR2 YYNGEE. CDR3 length: 16 residues. Trimming left V 3 bases short and J 0 bases short, with 14 bases between. Sequencing used CD4+ T cells from blood, obtained at baseline. The clonotype comes from a human donor with classical Hodgkin lymphoma. This chain connects TRBV9 to TRBJ2-3; D might be TRBD1 (5 bases). As DNA, the CDR3 is TGTGCCAGCAGCGCGATAGGGGTTACTAGCACAGATACGCAGTATTTT. It yields the protein CASSAIGVTSTDTQYF.